This T cell receptor (beta chain) was observed in a study of PD-1 blockade in mismatch repair-deficient tumors. Turning to the study itself: Patients had 12 mismatch repair-deficient cancer types and were previously treated and progressing.

Findings and limits, study-wide: Tumor-resident clones, often absent from pretreatment blood, expanded after pembrolizumab and then contracted.

This CDR3 region has 14 residues. The germline V gene encodes CDR1 SGHNT and CDR2 YYREEE (reference sequence). V was clipped by 1 base and J by 5 bases, with 12 bases between them. Remarks on this clone: As yet, its antigen is unknown.

A few pembrolizumab responders had their TCRs sequenced. Data came from immunoSEQ multiplex PCR; TCRdb stores just in-frame clones and leaves some out. The repertoire holds some 110,000 clones, with 65% to 80% as singletons. This sequence was found in an adult with mismatch repair-deficient cancer. The sample here was peripheral blood, taken 60 weeks after starting pembrolizumab. The V call is TRBV5-4, the J call TRBJ1-2; perhaps TRBD1 as D (6 bases). Written as DNA, the CDR3 is TGTGCCAGCAGCTTGTACGGGGGCGGTTATGGCTACACCTTC. It codes for CASSLYGGGYGYTF.